This entry is about one T cell receptor (beta chain). This record comes from a study of blood T cell repertoires in COVID-19. Germline loops: CDR1 MDHEN, CDR2 SYDVKM. The V end was cut by 5 bases, the J end by 4 bases, with 12 bases between. This CDR3 is built from 13 residues. Generated by immunoSEQ multiplex PCR, the TCRdb table keeps only in-frame clones and is missing some. Altogether 150,000 to 200,000 clones are present, around nine tenths being singletons, with the ten largest covering approximately 12%. The sample consisted of peripheral blood. This sequence was found in a woman in her 70s with COVID-19, enrolled during active disease. The chain employs TRBV28 and TRBJ2-7; no firm D call. DNA for the CDR3: TGTGCCAGCAGTCCCCACGACACGTACGAGCAGTACTTC. Translation gives CASSPHDTYEQYF. Looking up the rest from reference TRBV28 and TRBJ2-7 gives the full variable domain: DVKVTQSSRYLVKRTGEKVFLECVQDMDHENMFWYRQDPGLGLRLIYFSYDVKMKEKGDIPEGYSVSREKKERFSLILESASTNQTSMYLCASSPHDTYEQYFGPGTRLTVT.